A selection of T cell receptor beta chains follows, all from one sample in a study of a mutant IDH1 vaccine in newly diagnosed glioma. Sequenced by immunoSEQ multiplex PCR; TCRdb stores in-frame clones only, minus some. The table shows around 56,000 clones, with approximately 82% occurring only once. These receptors' targets are unknown. Specimen: PBMCs, collected from a glioma patient whose treatment included an IDH1 peptide vaccine. The receptors come from a woman aged 18-29 years with glioma. Some clones in this sample may be carry-over from other donors' samples. Each CDR3 is given with its conserved first and last residue. The order of the fields is CDR3 protein, CDR3 DNA, D gene, J gene, clone size, V gene. A D gene is named only where the DNA matches it firmly. Expanded clones get a size class; other rows say once, few or many, or leave the size out.

CASSPDRVAHSYGYTF,TGTGCCAGCAGCCCCGACAGGGTGGCGCATAGCTATGGCTACACCTTC,TRBD1,TRBJ1-2,-,TRBV5-8
CASSLIRNTEAFF,TGTGCCAGCAGCTTAATCAGAAACACTGAAGCTTTCTTT,-,TRBJ1-1,once,TRBV7-3
CASRFRGSSYEQYF,TGTGCCAGCAGGTTCAGGGGGAGCTCCTACGAGCAGTACTTC,TRBD1,TRBJ2-7,-,TRBV5-4
CASSQEEGGDTQYF,TGCGCCAGCAGCCAAGAGGAGGGAGGGGATACGCAGTATTTT,TRBD2,TRBJ2-3,-,TRBV4-1
CASSLVAGGNSYEQYF,TGTGCCAGCAGCTTAGTTGCGGGGGGTAACTCCTACGAGCAGTACTTC,TRBD2,TRBJ2-7,-,TRBV7-9
CASSERERTEAFF,TGTGCCAGCAGTGAACGGGAGCGCACTGAAGCTTTCTTT,-,TRBJ1-1,-,TRBV2
CASSYSTGAYNEQFF,TGTGCCAGCAGTTACTCGACAGGGGCCTACAATGAGCAGTTCTTC,TRBD1,TRBJ2-1,-,TRBV6-5
CASSLAGPRYNEQFF,TGTGCCAGCAGTCTAGCGGGCCCTCGGTACAATGAGCAGTTCTTC,TRBD2,TRBJ2-1,-,TRBV6-5
CASSPGVSSYNSPLHF,TGCGCCAGCAGCCCCGGGGTCAGCTCCTATAATTCACCCCTCCACTTT,-,TRBJ1-6,-,TRBV5-1
CASSGDLTEAFF,TGTGCCAGCAGCGGGGACCTCACTGAAGCTTTCTTT,-,TRBJ1-1,-,TRBV27
CASSLNQVQSQYF,TGCGCCAGCAGCTTGAATCAGGTCCAGTCTCAGTACTTC,-,TRBJ2-7,-,TRBV5-1
CASSLRGTGNSPLHF,TGTGCCAGCAGTTTGAGGGGGACAGGGAATTCACCCCTCCACTTT,TRBD1,TRBJ1-6,-,TRBV7-2
CASSQDSITLGHTEAFF,TGTGCCAGCAGCCAAGACAGCATTACCTTGGGGCACACTGAAGCTTTCTTT,-,TRBJ1-1,-,TRBV14
CASTPGGNYGYTF,TGTGCCAGCACCCCGGGCGGGAACTATGGCTACACCTTC,-,TRBJ1-2,-,TRBV6-1
CASSAGLSGYTF,TGTGCCAGCAGTGCGGGACTATCTGGCTACACCTTC,-,TRBJ1-2,few,TRBV2
CASSSGVGSYTGELFF,TGCGCCAGCAGCTCCGGGGTCGGTAGCTACACCGGGGAGCTGTTTTTT,-,TRBJ2-2,once,TRBV5-1
CASNLGQGGTQYF,TGCGCCAGCAACCTCGGACAGGGAGGGACCCAGTACTTC,TRBD1,TRBJ2-5,few,TRBV5-1
CASSQGAGNTEAFF,TGCGCCAGCAGCCAGGGGGCTGGAAACACTGAAGCTTTCTTT,-,TRBJ1-1,-,TRBV4-1
CAWRDHLAGAYNEQFF,TGTGCCTGGAGGGACCATCTAGCGGGGGCCTACAATGAGCAGTTCTTC,TRBD2,TRBJ2-1,-,TRBV30
CASSQDPAGNYGYTF,TGCGCCAGCAGCCAAGATCCCGCAGGGAACTATGGCTACACCTTC,-,TRBJ1-2,-,TRBV4-3
CASSLQLAGVEQYF,TGTGCCAGCAGCTTGCAACTAGCGGGAGTCGAGCAGTACTTC,TRBD2,TRBJ2-7,-,TRBV7-9
CAWGNDGLRYNEQFF,TGTGCCTGGGGCAACGACGGACTGAGGTACAATGAGCAGTTCTTC,-,TRBJ2-1,-,TRBV30
CASSLTRGGRIEKLFF,TGTGCCAGCAGCCTCACCCGGGGGGGGCGCATTGAAAAACTGTTTTTT,-,TRBJ1-4,-,TRBV28
CASSLDRNYGYTF,TGTGCCAGCAGCTTAGACCGTAACTATGGCTACACCTTC,-,TRBJ1-2,-,TRBV11-2
CASSGPGLNYGYTF,TGTGCCAGCAGTGGGCCGGGACTTAACTATGGCTACACCTTC,-,TRBJ1-2,-,TRBV25-1
CASSGRVGRSEETQYF,TGTGCCAGCAGCGGACGTGTGGGAAGGTCTGAAGAGACCCAGTACTTC,-,TRBJ2-5,-,TRBV16
CASATGPETYEQYF,TGTGCCAGCGCCACCGGCCCCGAGACGTACGAGCAGTACTTC,-,TRBJ2-7,-,TRBV6-5
CASSPGLALTREQYF,TGTGCCAGCAGCCCGGGACTAGCTCTAACCCGCGAGCAGTACTTC,TRBD2,TRBJ2-7,-,TRBV4-2
CAIRGTVNTGELFF,TGTGCCATCAGGGGGACGGTAAACACCGGGGAGCTGTTTTTT,-,TRBJ2-2,-,TRBV10-3
CASSWVVGTNEQYF,TGTGCCAGCAGCTGGGTGGTAGGGACGAACGAGCAGTACTTC,-,TRBJ2-7,-,TRBV5-5
CASSSRWTGYEQYF,TGTGCCAGCAGCTCGAGATGGACAGGGTACGAGCAGTACTTC,TRBD1,TRBJ2-7,-,TRBV7-9
CASSQVNRGGQYF,TGTGCCAGCAGCCAAGTTAACAGGGGCGGGCAGTACTTC,TRBD1,TRBJ2-5,once,TRBV14
CAWSVGGQNYGYTF,TGTGCCTGGAGCGTAGGGGGACAGAACTATGGCTACACCTTC,TRBD1,TRBJ1-2,-,TRBV30
CASSPPGTGTLGANVLTF,TGTGCCAGCAGCCCCCCGGGGACGGGAACCTTGGGGGCCAACGTCCTGACTTTC,-,TRBJ2-6,-,TRBV5-4
CASGLVETQYF,TGTGCTAGTGGTCTGGTGGAGACCCAGTACTTC,-,TRBJ2-5,-,TRBV12-5
CASSVGGAGELFF,TGTGCCAGCAGCGTTGGGGGGGCCGGGGAGCTGTTTTTT,TRBD2,TRBJ2-2,-,TRBV9
CASRDNPRFSNEKLFF,TGTGCCAGCAGGGACAACCCTAGATTTAGTAATGAAAAACTGTTTTTT,-,TRBJ1-4,-,TRBV2
CASSSRGDNQPQHF,TGTGCCAGCAGCTCCCGGGGGGACAATCAGCCCCAGCATTTT,-,TRBJ1-5,-,TRBV5-6
CASSPGATNNEQFF,TGTGCCAGTAGCCCGGGAGCAACTAACAATGAGCAGTTCTTC,-,TRBJ2-1,-,TRBV19
CASSFGVYYEQYF,TGCGCCAGCAGCTTTGGGGTTTACTACGAGCAGTACTTC,-,TRBJ2-7,-,TRBV5-1
CASSGTGLKTGANVLTF,TGTGCCAGCTCCGGGACAGGGTTGAAGACTGGGGCCAACGTCCTGACTTTC,TRBD1,TRBJ2-6,-,TRBV18
CASSLPRGADADGYTF,TGTGCCAGCAGCCTCCCCCGGGGGGCCGACGCGGATGGCTACACCTTC,-,TRBJ1-2,-,TRBV9
CASSLRLAVQETQYF,TGCGCCAGCAGCTTGCGGCTAGCAGTACAAGAGACCCAGTACTTC,-,TRBJ2-5,-,TRBV5-1
CASSQVAQGGYEQYF,TGCGCCAGCAGCCAAGTCGCGCAGGGAGGCTACGAGCAGTACTTC,-,TRBJ2-7,few,TRBV4-1
CASSLDGQSGANVLTF,TGCGCCAGCAGCTTGGATGGCCAGTCGGGGGCCAACGTCCTGACTTTC,-,TRBJ2-6,-,TRBV5-1
CASSVLLSTEAFF,TGTGCCAGCAGCGTACTTTTGAGCACTGAAGCTTTCTTT,-,TRBJ1-1,-,TRBV7-8
CASSLALAGYEQYF,TGTGCCAGCAGCTTGGCACTAGCGGGTTACGAGCAGTACTTC,TRBD2,TRBJ2-7,-,TRBV5-5
CAITRAGGGYTF,TGTGCCATCACTCGGGCTGGCGGGGGCTACACCTTC,-,TRBJ1-2,-,TRBV10-3
CASSVATGYTEAFF,TGTGCCAGCAGCGTAGCTACTGGATACACTGAAGCTTTCTTT,-,TRBJ1-1,-,TRBV9
CSVDDSLETQYF,TGCAGCGTTGATGACTCGTTGGAGACCCAGTACTTC,-,TRBJ2-5,-,TRBV29-1
CASSPTVNTGELFF,TGTGCCAGCAGTCCGACTGTGAACACCGGGGAGCTGTTTTTT,-,TRBJ2-2,-,TRBV6-5
CASSFGQGTEAFF,TGTGCCAGCAGCTTCGGACAGGGAACTGAAGCTTTCTTT,TRBD1,TRBJ1-1,-,TRBV2
CASSHMTAQETQYF,TGTGCCAGCAGCCACATGACCGCTCAAGAGACCCAGTACTTC,-,TRBJ2-5,-,TRBV6-5
CASSPQGNTIYF,TGTGCCAGCAGTCCCCAGGGAAACACCATATATTTT,-,TRBJ1-3,-,TRBV6-5